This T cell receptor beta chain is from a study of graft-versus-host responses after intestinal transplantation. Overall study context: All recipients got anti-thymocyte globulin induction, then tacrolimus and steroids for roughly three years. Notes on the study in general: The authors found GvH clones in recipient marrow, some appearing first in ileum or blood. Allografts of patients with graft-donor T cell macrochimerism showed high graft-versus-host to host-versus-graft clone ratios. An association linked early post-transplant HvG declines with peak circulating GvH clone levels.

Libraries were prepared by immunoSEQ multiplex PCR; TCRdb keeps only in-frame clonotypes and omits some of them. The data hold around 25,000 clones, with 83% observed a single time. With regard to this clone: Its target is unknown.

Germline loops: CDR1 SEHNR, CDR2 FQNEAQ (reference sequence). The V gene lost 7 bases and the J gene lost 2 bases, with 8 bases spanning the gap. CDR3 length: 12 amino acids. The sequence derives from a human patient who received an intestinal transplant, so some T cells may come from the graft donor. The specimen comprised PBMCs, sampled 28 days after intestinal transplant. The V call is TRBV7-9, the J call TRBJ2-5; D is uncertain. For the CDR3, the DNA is TGTGCCAGCAATCGTGTACAAGAGACCCAGTACTTC. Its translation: CASNRVQETQYF.